Listed here are 32 T cell receptor beta chains from one sample, sequenced in a study of T cell responses to AZD1222 COVID-19 vaccine. Clones were sequenced by immunoSEQ multiplex PCR, and TCRdb holds only the in-frame ones, with some missing. The sample includes 95,000 to 110,000 clones, about 93% of them seen just once. The sample consisted of peripheral blood, taken 28 days after the second AZD1222 dose. These receptors all come from an adult who received the AZD1222 COVID-19 vaccine.

The rearrangement links TRBV6-4 to TRBJ2-3, with 10 bases fitting TRBD2. CDR1 and CDR2 from the germline V gene are MRHNA and SNTAGT. J gave up 4 bases and V 3 bases, and 7 bases lay outside the gene matches. CDR3 length equals 16 residues. This CDR3 reads CASSERSGRGADTQYF. In DNA form, the CDR3 reads TGTGCCAGCAGTGAACGGAGCGGGAGGGGAGCAGATACGCAGTATTTT.

This rearrangement joins TRBV5-4 to TRBJ2-2; the D is unclear. Germline V lookup: CDR1 SGHNT, CDR2 YYREEE (reference sequence). CDR3 length: 14 amino acids. Trimming took off 4 bases at V and 8 bases at J, with 15 bases between the two ends. The CDR3 protein is CASSPPGRQGELFF. CDR3 coding DNA: TGTGCCAGCAGCCCACCAGGCAGGCAAGGGGAGCTGTTTTTT.

The V gene is TRBV6-1, the J gene TRBJ2-5, with 13 bases lining up with TRBD2. The CDR3 extends over 17 amino acids. The trim removed 2 bases at V and 1 base at J, leaving 4 bases unmatched. Germline V gives CDR1 MNHNS, CDR2 SASEGT. Here the CDR3 reads CASSETSGGAPQETQYF. For the CDR3, the DNA is TGTGCCAGCAGTGAAACTAGCGGGGGGGCCCCCCAAGAGACCCAGTACTTC.

The chain employs TRBV19 and TRBJ1-5; 8 positions agree with TRBD1. With V trimmed by 5 bases and J by 4 bases, 7 bases remained unmatched. The CDR3 has 15 residues. The germline V gene encodes CDR1 LNHDA and CDR2 SQIVND (reference sequence). The CDR3 spells CASSWARGRNQPQHF. The CDR3 nucleotides are TGTGCCAGTAGTTGGGCCAGGGGGCGTAATCAGCCCCAGCATTTT.

This chain joins TRBV19 and TRBJ1-4, with a possible D match to TRBD1 (5 bases). Germline V gene sequence: CDR1 LNHDA, CDR2 SQIVND (reference sequence). V lost 2 bases and J 1 base, leaving 8 bases between the germline ends. This CDR3 spans 15 amino acids. CDR3 loop: CASSIRQRTNEKLFF. The DNA for the CDR3 is TGTGCCAGTAGTATACGACAGAGAACTAATGAAAAACTGTTTTTT.

V is TRBV4-1 and J is TRBJ1-6, with D hard to call. This CDR3 comprises 18 residues. CDR1 and CDR2 from the germline V gene are MGHRA and YSYEKL. Trimming left V 0 bases short and J 10 bases short, with 22 bases between. The DNA of the CDR3 is TGCGCCAGCAGCCAAGATAAAGGCGGAGTCTTGGGAGAATCACCCCTCCACTTT. It yields the protein CASSQDKGGVLGESPLHF.

This sequence joins TRBV18 and TRBJ1-1; a weak D match, TRBD1 (6 bases). The CDR3 length is 15 residues. The V gene lost 3 bases and the J gene lost 1 base, with 12 bases spanning the gap. Germline lookup yields CDR1 KGHSH and CDR2 LQKENI. CDR3 sequence reads: CASSPNREGNTEAFF. CDR3 nucleotides: TGTGCCAGCTCACCGAACAGGGAAGGGAACACTGAAGCTTTCTTT.

This clone was recorded once. The CDR3 DNA sequence: TGTGCCACCACCAGCCAGGACAGGAATAACAATGAGCAGTTCTTC. Residues: CATTSQDRNNNEQFF. The gene calls are TRBV6-5 and TRBJ2-1; 7 bases agree with TRBD1. The length of the CDR3 is 15 residues. V trimming: 10 bases; J trimming: 5 bases; junction bases outside the gene matches: 14. Germline V gene sequence: CDR1 MNHEY, CDR2 SVGAGI.

The chain uses TRBV6-5 and TRBJ1-3; no definite D call. V was clipped by 5 bases and J by 4 bases, with 3 bases between them. The germline V gene encodes CDR1 MNHEY and CDR2 SVGAGI. There are 11 residues in the CDR3. DNA for the CDR3: TGTGCCAGCAGTAGAGGAAACACCATATATTTT. It specifies CASSRGNTIYF.

The J gene is TRBJ2-6, the V gene TRBV5-6; D is unclear. Germline V gene lookup returns CDR1 SGHDT and CDR2 YYEEEE. The CDR3 has 14 residues. The V and J ends lost 5 bases and 0 bases respectively, with 6 bases between them. CDR3 sequence (DNA): TGTGCCAGCAGTAATCCCTCTGGGGCCAACGTCCTGACTTTC. It is translated as CASSNPSGANVLTF.

The gene calls are TRBV28 and TRBJ2-2; no firm D call. Germline V CDR1 and CDR2: MDHEN, SYDVKM. The V gene lost 5 bases and the J gene lost 0 bases, with 16 bases spanning the gap. The CDR3 has 17 amino acids. The DNA of the CDR3 is TGTGCCAGCAGTCCAATAGTAGCACCTACGAACACCGGGGAGCTGTTTTTT. Its protein product is CASSPIVAPTNTGELFF.

The chain links TRBV7-6 to TRBJ2-3; 12 bases match TRBD2. CDR1 is SGHVS, CDR2 FNYEAQ, per germline. Trimming at V came to 3 bases and at J to 4 bases, leaving 2 bases not matched to a gene. The CDR3 has 15 residues. DNA of the CDR3: TGTGCCAGCAGCTTGACTAGCGGGAGATCAGATACGCAGTATTTT. Its translation: CASSLTSGRSDTQYF.

The V and J genes are TRBV9 and TRBJ1-2; no definite D call. Germline V CDR1 and CDR2: SGDLS, YYNGEE. CDR3 size: 12 residues. V was pared by 6 bases and J by 6 bases, with 12 bases between. DNA for the CDR3: TGTGCCAGCAACGACCCCGGGAATGGCTACACCTTC. This encodes CASNDPGNGYTF.

A single count supports this clone. The chain is built from TRBV10-2 and TRBJ2-6; perhaps TRBD1 as D (6 bases). The CDR3 runs 21 residues. Germline V CDR1 and CDR2: WSHSY, SAAADI. The V gene lost 4 bases and the J gene lost 4 bases, with 29 bases spanning the gap. The CDR3 DNA follows: TGCGCCAGCAGTGCGTCAATGAATTATGGGGGCCCTACGGGAGGGGCCAACGTCCTGACTTTC. Translation: CASSASMNYGGPTGGANVLTF.

V and J are TRBV12-3 or TRBV12-4 and TRBJ1-1; possible D gene TRBD1, 5 bases. The CDR3 is 11 amino acids. V lost 6 bases and J 5 bases, leaving 7 bases between the germline ends. The CDR3 nucleotides read TGTGCCAGCAGACAGGTAACTGAAGCTTTCTTT. Amino acid sequence: CASRQVTEAFF.

The chain is built from TRBV28 and TRBJ1-5; no clear D gene. Between the trimmed V and J ends, which lost 6 bases and 1 base, there was a span of 10 bases. This CDR3 is built from 14 residues. Germline CDR1 reads MDHEN; CDR2 reads SYDVKM. The CDR3 sequence is CASSLILSNQPQHF. The CDR3 region has the DNA TGTGCCAGCAGCCTCATTCTGAGCAATCAGCCCCAGCATTTT. The whole variable domain, remainder taken from reference TRBV28 and TRBJ1-5, is DVKVTQSSRYLVKRTGEKVFLECVQDMDHENMFWYRQDPGLGLRLIYFSYDVKMKEKGDIPEGYSVSREKKERFSLILESASTNQTSMYLCASSLILSNQPQHFGDGTRLSIL.

The count of this clone is one. Written as DNA, the CDR3 is TGTGCCAGCAGCTTAGCGGGGCGGGGGGTGAAATTCAATGAGCAGTTCTTC. Translating gives CASSLAGRGVKFNEQFF. The J gene is TRBJ2-1, the V gene TRBV7-8, with 8 bases that match TRBD2. Germline CDR1 is SGHVS and CDR2 is FQNEAQ. The junction had 10 bases not matched to a gene; V was cut back by 0 bases and J by 6 bases. This CDR3 contains 17 residues.

In DNA, the CDR3 is TGTGCCAGCAGCAAAACAGGAGACCTTAGTTCCCCCATATATTTT. Amino acid sequence: CASSKTGDLSSPIYF. V usage is TRBV3-1 (or the pseudogene TRBV3-2) and J usage is TRBJ1-3, with D possibly being TRBD1 (5 bases). Trimming pared 5 bases from V and 11 bases from J, leaving 22 bases between. Germline lookup yields CDR1 LGHDT and CDR2 YNNKEL (reference sequence). The CDR3 loop spans 15 amino acids.

V usage is TRBV9 and J usage is TRBJ1-1; possibly TRBD1 for D (5 bases). The V gene's germline CDR1 is SGDLS and CDR2 YYNGEE. Trimming stripped 3 bases from V and 11 bases from J, with 17 bases between. There are 13 residues in the CDR3. In nucleotides, the CDR3 is TGTGCCAGCAGCGAGTGGGTGAGGGGCGACGCTTTCTTT. Translating gives CASSEWVRGDAFF. Full variable domain (rest looked up from reference TRBV9 and TRBJ1-1): DSGVTQTPKHLITATGQRVTLRCSPRSGDLSVYWYQQSLDQGLQFLIQYYNGEERAKGNILERFSAQQFPDLHSELNLSSLELGDSALYFCASSEWVRGDAFFGQGTRLTVV.

This rearrangement joins TRBV2 to TRBJ2-2; TRBD2 matches at 7 bases. This CDR3 spans 17 amino acids. The J segment lost 0 bases and the V segment lost 6 bases, leaving 10 bases of the junction unmatched. The germline V gene encodes CDR1 SNHLY and CDR2 FYNNEI. The CDR3 spells CASSVSGGGANTGELFF. CDR3 DNA: TGTGCCAGCAGCGTCTCAGGCGGGGGTGCGAACACCGGGGAGCTGTTTTTT.

This clone was observed a handful of times. This rearrangement joins TRBV14 to TRBJ2-2, with TRBD2 matching over 8 bases. Germline CDR1 and CDR2: SGHDN and FVKESK. The ends lost 4 bases at V and 4 bases at J; junction bases unmatched: 8. The CDR3 sequence is 16 residues long. The DNA for the CDR3 is TGTGCCAGCAGCCGGACACCGGGACTAGTCACCGGGGAGCTGTTTTTT. The encoded protein is CASSRTPGLVTGELFF. Full variable domain (outside the CDR3, taken from reference TRBV14 and TRBJ2-2): EAGVTQFPSHSVIEKGQTVTLRCDPISGHDNLYWYRRVMGKEIKFLLHFVKESKQDESGMPNNRFLAERTGGTYSTLKVQPAELEDSGVYFCASSRTPGLVTGELFFGEGSRLTVL.

V is TRBV4-3 and J is TRBJ1-2; D might be TRBD1 (6 bases). CDR1 is LGHNA, CDR2 YSLEER, per germline. The CDR3 runs 15 residues. Trimming cost V 1 base and J 0 bases, with 9 bases left between them. CDR3 region: CASSQVAGANYGYTF. The DNA of the CDR3 is TGCGCCAGCAGCCAAGTGGCAGGGGCTAACTATGGCTACACCTTC.

This chain uses TRBV12-3 or TRBV12-4 with TRBJ2-1; 10 bases are shared with TRBD2. The CDR3 contains 13 residues. The J segment lost 7 bases and the V segment lost 6 bases, leaving 3 bases of the junction unmatched. The CDR3 DNA reads as TGTGCCAGCAGACTAGCGGGAAGGAATGAGCAGTTCTTC. The encoded protein is CASRLAGRNEQFF.

This rearrangement joins TRBV27 to TRBJ1-3; D remains unclear. Germline CDR1 MNHEY, CDR2 SMNVEV (reference sequence). This CDR3 has 15 amino acids. The V end was cut by 0 bases, the J end by 0 bases, with 6 bases between. CDR3 DNA sequence: TGTGCCAGCAGTTTATCGATGAACTCTGGAAACACCATATATTTT. Translating gives CASSLSMNSGNTIYF.

The V gene is TRBV2, the J gene TRBJ2-3; D might be TRBD2 (5 bases). The CDR3 covers 14 residues. V was pared by 7 bases and J by 2 bases, with 13 bases between. CDR1 and CDR2 (germline): SNHLY, FYNNEI. Written as DNA, the CDR3 is TGTGCCAGCAATCGAGCGGTCCACACAGATACGCAGTATTTT. This translates into CASNRAVHTDTQYF.

The rearrangement links TRBV5-1 to TRBJ2-7, with 10 nucleotides matching TRBD1. Germline V gene lookup returns CDR1 SGHRS and CDR2 YFSETQ. The CDR3 covers 14 residues. J was trimmed by 7 bases and V by 7 bases; bases with no gene match: 11. The CDR3 here is CASRSTGGAKEQYF. The CDR3 DNA reads TGCGCCAGCCGATCGACAGGGGGCGCGAAAGAGCAGTACTTC.

The chain employs TRBV11-3 and TRBJ2-3; D may be TRBD2 (6 bases). V was trimmed by 5 bases and J by 0 bases, leaving 12 bases between them. The CDR3 is made up of 15 amino acids. CDR1 and CDR2 from the germline V gene are SGHNT and YENEEA. CDR3 coding DNA: TGTGCCAGCAGCCCCGGGACTTATAGCACAGATACGCAGTATTTT. Translated: CASSPGTYSTDTQYF.

J is TRBJ2-1 and V is TRBV18; TRBD1 might be the D (5 bases). Trimming removed 1 base from V and 0 bases from J, with 13 bases in between. The CDR3 is 17 residues long. Germline V gene lookup returns CDR1 KGHSH and CDR2 LQKENI. The DNA for the CDR3 is TGTGCCAGCTCACCACGGAGTAGACAGAGCTCCTACAATGAGCAGTTCTTC. It translates to CASSPRSRQSSYNEQFF. Based on the CDR3 plus reference TRBV18 and TRBJ2-1, the full variable domain is NAGVMQNPRHLVRRRGQEARLRCSPMKGHSHVYWYRQLPEEGLKFMVYLQKENIIDESGMPKERFSAEFPKEGPSILRIQQVVRGDSAAYFCASSPRSRQSSYNEQFFGPGTRLTVL.

This clone has a single count. In nucleotides, the CDR3 is TGTGCCAGCAGCCAAGATTGGGGGAGCACAGATACGCAGTATTTT. This sequence encodes CASSQDWGSTDTQYF. The V call is TRBV3-1 (or the pseudogene TRBV3-2), the J call TRBJ2-3; D assignment may be TRBD1 or TRBD2 (5 bases each). Germline loops: CDR1 LGHDT, CDR2 YNNKEL (reference sequence). This CDR3 spans 15 amino acids. Deletions cut 0 bases from V and 0 bases from J, with 7 bases between.

Regarding this clone: The same CDR3 arises from other DNA sequences in this sample as well. The CDR3: CASSPGNTIYF. The CDR3 coding sequence is TGCGCCAGCAGCCCGGGAAACACCATATATTTT. This sequence joins TRBV5-1 and TRBJ1-3, with D uncertain. The length of the CDR3 is 11 residues. Germline lookup yields CDR1 SGHRS and CDR2 YFSETQ. V lost 4 bases and J 4 bases, leaving 3 bases between the germline ends.

This clone has only a few counts. Other DNA sequences in this sample translate to the same CDR3. The chain joins TRBV7-2 to TRBJ1-5; 9 bases match TRBD1. CDR1 is SGHTA, CDR2 FQGNSA, per germline. J lost 1 base, V lost 5 bases, and 6 bases had no gene match. The CDR3 is made up of 16 amino acids. In DNA form, the CDR3 reads TGTGCCAGCAGCACCCGACAGGGGGGGAGCAATCAGCCCCAGCATTTT. The encoded protein is CASSTRQGGSNQPQHF. Full variable domain (remainder filled in from reference TRBV7-2 and TRBJ1-5): GAGVSQSPSNKVTEKGKDVELRCDPISGHTALYWYRQSLGQGLEFLIYFQGNSAPDKSGLPSDRFSAERTGGSVSTLTIQRTQQEDSAVYLCASSTRQGGSNQPQHFGDGTRLSIL.

This chain connects TRBV19 to TRBJ2-7; a possible D gene is TRBD2 (5 bases). Germline V gene sequence: CDR1 LNHDA, CDR2 SQIVND (reference sequence). Between the trimmed V and J ends, which lost 6 bases and 3 bases, there was a span of 12 bases. This CDR3 region has 13 residues. The DNA for the CDR3 is TGTGCCAGTAGCCTTACCGAGGGCTACGAGCAGTACTTC. Residues: CASSLTEGYEQYF.